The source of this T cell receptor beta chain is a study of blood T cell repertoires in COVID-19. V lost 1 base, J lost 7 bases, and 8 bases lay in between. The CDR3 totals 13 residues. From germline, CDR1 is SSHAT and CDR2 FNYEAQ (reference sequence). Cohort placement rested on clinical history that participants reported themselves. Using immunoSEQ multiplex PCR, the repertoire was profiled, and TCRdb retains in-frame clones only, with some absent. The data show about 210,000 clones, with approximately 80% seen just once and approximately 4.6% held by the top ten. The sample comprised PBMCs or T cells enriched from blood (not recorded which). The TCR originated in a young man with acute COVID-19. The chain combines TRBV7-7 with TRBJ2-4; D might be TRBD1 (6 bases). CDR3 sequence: CASSLGQGNIQYF. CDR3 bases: TGTGCCAGCAGCTTAGGGCAGGGGAACATTCAGTACTTC.